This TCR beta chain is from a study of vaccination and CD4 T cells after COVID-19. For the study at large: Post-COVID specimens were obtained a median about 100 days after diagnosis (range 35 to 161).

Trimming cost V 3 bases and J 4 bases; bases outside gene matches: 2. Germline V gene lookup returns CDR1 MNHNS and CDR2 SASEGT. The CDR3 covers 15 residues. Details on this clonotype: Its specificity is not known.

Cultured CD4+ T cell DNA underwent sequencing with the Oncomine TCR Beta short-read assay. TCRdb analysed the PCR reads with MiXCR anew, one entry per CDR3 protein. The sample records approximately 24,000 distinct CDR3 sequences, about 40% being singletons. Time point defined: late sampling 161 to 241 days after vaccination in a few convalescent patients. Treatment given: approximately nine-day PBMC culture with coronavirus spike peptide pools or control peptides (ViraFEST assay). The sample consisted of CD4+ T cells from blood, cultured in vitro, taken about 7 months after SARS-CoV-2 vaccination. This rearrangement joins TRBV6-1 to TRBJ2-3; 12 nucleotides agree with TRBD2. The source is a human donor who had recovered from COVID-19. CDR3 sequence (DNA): TGTGCCAGCAGTGACCTAGCGGGAGGGCCAGATACGCAGTATTTT. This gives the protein CASSDLAGGPDTQYF.